These 14 T cell receptor beta chains came from one sample sequenced in a study of T cell responses to AZD1222 COVID-19 vaccine. Clones were sequenced by immunoSEQ multiplex PCR, and TCRdb holds only the in-frame ones, with some missing. Counted here are roughly 150,000 clones, around 90% occurring once; the ten biggest clones make up 2.5% to 3.5%. Source: peripheral blood, taken 28 days after the second AZD1222 dose. The origin of the receptors is an adult who received the AZD1222 COVID-19 vaccine.

The chain carries TRBV6-5 and TRBJ2-1; D might be TRBD2 (6 bases). The germline gives CDR1 MNHEY, CDR2 SVGAGI. This CDR3 contains 12 residues. V dropped 2 bases and J dropped 9 bases, with 8 bases sitting between them. The CDR3 spells CASSYVEGEQFF. CDR3 sequence (DNA): TGTGCCAGCAGTTACGTGGAGGGTGAGCAGTTCTTC.

This clone has a single count. The chain carries TRBV3-1 (or the pseudogene TRBV3-2) and TRBJ1-5; perhaps TRBD1 as D (5 bases). CDR1 is LGHDT and CDR2 is YNNKEL in the germline V gene (reference sequence). V was pared by 4 bases and J by 0 bases, with 10 bases between. This CDR3 is built from 15 residues. In nucleotides, the CDR3 is TGTGCCAGCAGCCGACAGTCCGATAGCAATCAGCCCCAGCATTTT. It codes for CASSRQSDSNQPQHF.

The V and J genes are TRBV30 and TRBJ2-5; D is ambiguous. From germline, CDR1 is GTSNPN and CDR2 SVGIG (reference sequence). Trimming took 1 base from V and 1 from J, leaving 22 bases between them. The CDR3 spans 18 residues. This CDR3 reads CAWSAEYLGLRFQETQYF. Written as DNA, the CDR3 is TGTGCCTGGAGTGCCGAATATCTCGGATTGAGGTTCCAAGAGACCCAGTACTTC. The full variable domain, its missing parts supplied by reference TRBV30 and TRBJ2-5, is SQTIHQWPATLVQPVGSPLSLECTVEGTSNPNLYWYRQAAGRGLQLLFYSVGIGQISSEVPQNLSASRPQDRQFILSSKKLLLSDSGFYLCAWSAEYLGLRFQETQYFGPGTRLLVL.

This clone was recorded only once. The chain uses TRBV6-2 or TRBV6-3 and TRBJ1-5, with 8 bases fitting TRBD1. V was clipped by 5 bases and J by 6 bases; unmatched bases: 12. The germline gives CDR1 MNHEY, CDR2 SVGEGT. This CDR3 has 16 amino acids. The CDR3 spells CASSKTDRASSQPQHF. The CDR3 bases are TGTGCCAGCAGTAAAACGGACAGGGCCTCTAGTCAGCCCCAGCATTTT.

The chain is built from TRBV10-3 and TRBJ1-6, with D tentatively TRBD1 (5 bases). Looked up from germline, CDR1 is ENHRY and CDR2 is SYGVKD. This CDR3 has 15 amino acids. The V end lost 8 bases, the J end lost 7 bases, and 18 bases lay between the germline ends. Here the CDR3 DNA reads TGTGCCATCCGCCCATCGGGGACGCCGAATTCACCCCTCCACTTT. As protein: CAIRPSGTPNSPLHF.

The V call is TRBV6-5, the J call TRBJ1-2, with no clear D. CDR3 length: 15 residues. V lost 2 bases, J lost 0 bases, and 10 bases lay in between. The germline V gene has CDR1 MNHEY and CDR2 SVGAGI. Here the CDR3 reads CASSYREASNYGYTF. DNA of the CDR3: TGTGCCAGCAGTTACCGGGAGGCTTCTAACTATGGCTACACCTTC.

This rearrangement joins TRBV24-1 to TRBJ2-3; 9 nucleotides line up with TRBD2. The CDR3 covers 15 residues. Germline values: CDR1 KGHDR, CDR2 SFDVKD. The trim removed 2 bases at V and 6 bases at J, leaving 5 bases unmatched. This chain's CDR3 is CATSDSGGRADTQYF. The CDR3 DNA sequence: TGTGCCACCAGTGATTCTGGCGGGAGGGCGGATACGCAGTATTTT.

V and J are TRBV11-2 and TRBJ2-7, with 7 bases lining up with TRBD1. J was trimmed by 4 bases and V by 4 bases; bases with no gene match: 7. This CDR3 has 14 amino acids. Germline loops: CDR1 SGHAT, CDR2 FQNNGV. This CDR3 is CASSSRGGGYEQYF. CDR3 DNA sequence: TGTGCCAGCAGCTCCCGAGGGGGCGGGTACGAGCAGTACTTC.

The rearrangement links TRBV18 to TRBJ2-5; D is undetermined. V lost 5 bases and J lost 4, with 11 bases in between. CDR3 length: 13 residues. Germline CDR1 KGHSH, CDR2 LQKENI. This CDR3 reads CASSTTFGETQYF. As DNA, the CDR3 is TGTGCCAGCTCAACGACATTTGGAGAGACCCAGTACTTC.

The rearrangement links TRBV10-2 to TRBJ1-1; TRBD1 might be the D (5 bases). V dropped 2 bases and J dropped 6 bases, with 16 bases sitting between them. Germline assignment: CDR1 WSHSY and CDR2 SAAADI. This CDR3 has 15 amino acids. CDR3 nucleotide sequence: TGCGCCAGCAGTGAGCCAACTGACAGTCCCCCTGAAGCTTTCTTT. Protein sequence: CASSEPTDSPPEAFF.

The rearrangement links TRBV6-4 to TRBJ1-1; D possibly corresponds to TRBD1 (6 bases). The ends were cut back, 4 bases at V and 4 bases at J, with 13 bases in the middle. The germline V gene encodes CDR1 MRHNA and CDR2 SNTAGT. This CDR3 contains 14 residues. CDR3 in amino acids: CASSGSQGSTEAFF. As DNA, the CDR3 is TGTGCCAGCAGTGGGTCCCAGGGGTCCACTGAAGCTTTCTTT.

The J gene is TRBJ2-1, the V gene TRBV28, with 9 bases fitting TRBD2. The CDR3 contains 17 residues. Germline loops: CDR1 MDHEN, CDR2 SYDVKM. V shed 3 bases, J shed 7 bases, and the junction held 13 bases outside the gene matches. The CDR3 loop reads CASSFSGREGVSNEQFF. Written as DNA, the CDR3 is TGTGCCAGCAGTTTTTCGGGGCGGGAGGGGGTTTCGAATGAGCAGTTCTTC.

About this clone itself: Other DNA sequences within the sample encode an identical CDR3. This sequence joins TRBV6-4 and TRBJ1-2; D is uncertain. From germline, CDR1 is MRHNA and CDR2 SNTAGT. CDR3 length: 11 amino acids. Trimming left V 0 bases short and J 8 bases short, with 4 bases between. CDR3 amino acids: CASSDSRGYTF. As DNA, the CDR3 is TGTGCCAGCAGTGACTCGCGAGGCTACACCTTC.

V gene TRBV24-1 combines with J gene TRBJ2-7; TRBD1 aligns across 9 bases. V lost 3 bases, J lost 5 bases, and 7 bases stayed unmatched. The V gene's germline CDR1 is KGHDR and CDR2 SFDVKD. This CDR3 has 15 residues. The CDR3: CATSDTGQGSHEQYF. For the CDR3, the DNA is TGTGCCACCAGTGATACCGGACAGGGGAGCCACGAGCAGTACTTC.